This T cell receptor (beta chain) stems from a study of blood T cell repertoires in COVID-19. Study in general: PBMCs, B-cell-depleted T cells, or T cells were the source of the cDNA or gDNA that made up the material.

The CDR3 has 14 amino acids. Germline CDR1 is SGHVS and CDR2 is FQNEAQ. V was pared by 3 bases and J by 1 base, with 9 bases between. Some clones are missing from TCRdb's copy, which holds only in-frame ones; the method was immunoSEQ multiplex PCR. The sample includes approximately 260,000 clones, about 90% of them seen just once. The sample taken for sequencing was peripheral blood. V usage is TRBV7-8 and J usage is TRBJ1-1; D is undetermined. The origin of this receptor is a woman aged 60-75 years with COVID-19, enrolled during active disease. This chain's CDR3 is CASSFAGPNTEAFF. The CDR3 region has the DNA TGTGCCAGCAGCTTTGCAGGTCCGAACACTGAAGCTTTCTTT.